Listed below are T cell receptor beta chains from one sample, sequenced in a study of OX40 agonist ivuxolimab in advanced cancers. Sequencing used immunoSEQ multiplex PCR; TCRdb keeps in-frame clones, though not all of them. The sample yields some 77,000 clones, 80% to 90% seen once. Sequencing was performed on CD4+ or CD8+ T cells sorted from blood, taken in a trial of the OX40 agonist ivuxolimab. All receptors come from an adult with an advanced solid tumor such as melanoma, head and neck, liver or kidney cancer. Both conserved end residues are part of each CDR3. Clone sizes are given selectively: once, few, many, or a class where the clone is expanded.

CDR3 length	V gene	J gene	clone size	CDR3 protein
14	TRBV6-6	TRBJ2-1	few	CASSSGTGIREQFF
12	TRBV15	TRBJ1-2	-	CATSRDDFGYTF
18	TRBV5-4	TRBJ1-2	-	CASSQDIRGGGLSNGYTF
11	TRBV7-9	TRBJ1-1	-	CASSFSTEAFF
16	TRBV18	TRBJ2-2	-	CASSARQRINTGELFF
15	TRBV27	TRBJ2-2	-	CASSIGQGRSGELFF
14	TRBV9	TRBJ2-7	-	CASSPQGAAYEQYF
15	TRBV29-1	TRBJ1-5	-	CSVERVTGRNQPQHF
15	TRBV9	TRBJ2-1	-	CASSPIGGTSGEQFF
15	TRBV9	TRBJ2-1	-	CASSDPTGAGNEQFF
14	TRBV6-6	TRBJ2-7	-	CASSYSMTGGQQYF
13	TRBV5-1	TRBJ2-5	-	CASSPYVAETQYF
16	TRBV5-1	TRBJ2-7	-	CASRPGTGSTRGEQYF
13	TRBV30	TRBJ1-5	few	CAWSAGDNQPQHF
13	TRBV19	TRBJ1-2	-	CASSIDRADGYTF
15	TRBV6-5	TRBJ2-1	-	CASSYGGLAGGPQFF
13	TRBV21-1	TRBJ2-5	-	CASSKVGLETQYF
13	TRBV30	TRBJ2-2	-	CAGGGGYTGELFF
13	TRBV7-9	TRBJ1-2	-	CASSLVPLDGYTF
16	TRBV5-4	TRBJ1-2	-	CASSLGLQGENYGYTF
16	TRBV28	TRBJ2-2	-	CASSLFAGPNTGELFF
14	TRBV5-1	TRBJ1-4	-	CASSYDRVGEKLFF